This T cell receptor (beta chain) derives from a study of a mutant IDH1 vaccine in newly diagnosed glioma. Study summary: Pretreatment consisted of radiotherapy, temozolomide, or both, with most receiving both. The study, taken as a whole, reports: Pseudoprogression apparently lacked any relation to changes in top peripheral T cell clonotypes.

TCRdb keeps only in-frame clones here, not all; method: immunoSEQ multiplex PCR. The profile covers 34,000 or so clones, with roughly three quarters appearing a single time and about 11% taken by the ten largest. As for time point: week 35, safety follow-up. Topical imiquimod was applied with each vaccine dose, which held 300 ug of mutant IDH1 20-mer peptide. Eight vaccinations reached patients in weeks 1, 3, 5, 7, 11, 15, 19 and 23. For this clone: Antigen: not known.

The germline V and J ends were trimmed by 2 bases and 4 bases, with 10 bases remaining between them. Germline assignment: CDR1 SGHKS and CDR2 YYEKEE (reference sequence). This CDR3 spans 13 amino acids. Material: PBMCs, obtained from a glioma patient whose treatment included an IDH1 peptide vaccine. J is TRBJ2-7 and V is TRBV5-5; maybe TRBD1 (5 bases). This clonotype was obtained from a woman aged 40 to 55 with glioma. The CDR3 nucleotides are TGTGCCAGCAGCTTCAGGGTGGGTTACGAGCAGTACTTC. This gives the protein CASSFRVGYEQYF.